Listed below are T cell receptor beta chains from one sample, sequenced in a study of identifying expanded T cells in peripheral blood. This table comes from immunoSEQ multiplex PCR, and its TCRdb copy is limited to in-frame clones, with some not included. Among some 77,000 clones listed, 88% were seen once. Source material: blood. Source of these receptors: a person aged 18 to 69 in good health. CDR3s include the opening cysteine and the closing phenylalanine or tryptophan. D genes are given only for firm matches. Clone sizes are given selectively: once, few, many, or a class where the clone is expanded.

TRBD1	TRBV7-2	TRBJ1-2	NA	TGTGCCAGCAGCCCGGGGACAGATCTCTATGGCTACACCTTC	CASSPGTDLYGYTF
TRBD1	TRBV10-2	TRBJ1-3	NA	TGCGCCAGCTCCCAGGACAGGGCTTACTCTGGAAACACCATATATTTT	CASSQDRAYSGNTIYF
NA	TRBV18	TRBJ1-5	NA	TGTGCCAGCTCACCAGGGAGCAATCAGCCCCAGCATTTT	CASSPGSNQPQHF
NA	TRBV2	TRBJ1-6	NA	TGTGCCAGCAGGGGTAGCTCCTATAATTCACCCCTCCACTTT	CASRGSSYNSPLHF
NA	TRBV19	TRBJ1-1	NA	TGTGCCAGTAGTATTTTAATGGGGGGCACTGAAGCTTTCTTT	CASSILMGGTEAFF
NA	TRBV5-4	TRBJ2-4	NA	TGTGCCACCAAAACAGACCTAGCCAAAAACATTCAGTACTTC	CATKTDLAKNIQYF
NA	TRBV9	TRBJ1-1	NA	TGTGCCAGCAGCCCCCCAAGGAACACTGAAGCTTTCTTT	CASSPPRNTEAFF
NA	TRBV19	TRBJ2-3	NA	TGTGCCAGTAGTCTTACAGGGCGAGAGGGCACAGATACGCAGTATTTT	CASSLTGREGTDTQYF
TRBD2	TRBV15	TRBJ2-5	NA	TGTGCCACCAGCTCCCGGACTAGCGGGGAGACCCAAGAGACCCAGTACTTC	CATSSRTSGETQETQYF
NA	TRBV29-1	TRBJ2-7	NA	TGCAGCGTTGCTCAGAACTACGAGCAGTACTTC	CSVAQNYEQYF
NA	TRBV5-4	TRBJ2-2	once	TGTGCCAGCAGCCTTTCCCCCGGGGAGCTGTTTTTT	CASSLSPGELFF
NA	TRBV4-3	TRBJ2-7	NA	TGCGCCAGCAGCCAAGGTAGTCAGAACTACGAGCAGTACTTC	CASSQGSQNYEQYF
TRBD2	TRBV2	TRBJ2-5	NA	TGTGCCAGCAGTGAAGCCCTCACTAGCGGGGGAGAGACCCAGTACTTC	CASSEALTSGGETQYF
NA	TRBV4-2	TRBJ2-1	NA	TGTGCCAGCAGCCAAGATCGGACGGGGAGGGAGCAGTTCTTC	CASSQDRTGREQFF
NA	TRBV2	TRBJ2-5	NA	TGTGCCAGCAGTGAGACAGGTCGGGAGACCCAGTACTTC	CASSETGRETQYF
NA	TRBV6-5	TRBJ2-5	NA	TGTGCCAGCAGGAGGGGTCCGTACCAAGAGACCCAGTACTTC	CASRRGPYQETQYF
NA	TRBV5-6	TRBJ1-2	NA	TGTGCCAGCTTCAGGGTGGCTAACTATGGCTACACCTTC	CASFRVANYGYTF
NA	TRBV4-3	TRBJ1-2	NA	TGCGCCAGCAGCCAGCGACAGGCAGCTAACTATGGCTACACCTTC	CASSQRQAANYGYTF
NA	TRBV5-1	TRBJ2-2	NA	TGCGCCAGCAGCTCGTCTGGGGTGATGGGGGAGCTGTTTTTT	CASSSSGVMGELFF
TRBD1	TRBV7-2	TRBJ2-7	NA	TGTGCCAGCAGCCGCCGGGACAGGGATTCCTACGAGCAGTACTTC	CASSRRDRDSYEQYF
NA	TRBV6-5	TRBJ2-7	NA	TGTGCCAGCAGTTACGGGCCCAGAGACTACGAGCAGTACTTC	CASSYGPRDYEQYF
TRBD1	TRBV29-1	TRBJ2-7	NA	TGCAGCGTTGAAAACGACAGGGGGGACTCCTACGAGCAGTACTTC	CSVENDRGDSYEQYF
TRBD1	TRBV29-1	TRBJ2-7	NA	TGCAGCGTAGAGGGACAGGGGGCGCATCCGTACGAGCAGTACTTC	CSVEGQGAHPYEQYF
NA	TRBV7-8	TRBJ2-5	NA	TGTGCCAGCAGCCCCCCTTTCCAAGAGACCCAGTACTTC	CASSPPFQETQYF
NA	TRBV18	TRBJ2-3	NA	TGTGCCAGCTCACCGGGCTTGACAGATACGCAGTATTTT	CASSPGLTDTQYF
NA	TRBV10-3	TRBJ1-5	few	TGTGCCATCTCTGGGGGCGAGAGGCAGCCCCAGCATTTT	CAISGGERQPQHF
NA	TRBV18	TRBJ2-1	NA	TGTGCCAGCTCACCACCGGTTAGTCGGCAGTTCTTC	CASSPPVSRQFF
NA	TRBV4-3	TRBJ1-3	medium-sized	TGCGCCAGCAGCCAAGACTGGAGAAGTGGAAACACCATATATTTT	CASSQDWRSGNTIYF
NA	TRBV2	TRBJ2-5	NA	TGTGCCAGCACGGTCAGGGTTCCGGGACAAGAGACCCAGTACTTC	CASTVRVPGQETQYF
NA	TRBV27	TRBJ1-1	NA	TGTGCCAGCAGGGACCTAAACACTGAAGCTTTCTTT	CASRDLNTEAFF
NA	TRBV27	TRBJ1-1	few	TGTGCCAGCAGGACCCGTGGGAGGGGGGATAACACTGAAGCTTTCTTT	CASRTRGRGDNTEAFF
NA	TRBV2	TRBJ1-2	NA	TGTGCCAGCAGGTACAGTGCGGAGGGCTACACCTTC	CASRYSAEGYTF
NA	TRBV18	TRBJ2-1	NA	TGTGCCAGCTCCTTACTAACGGGGCCGGCCGGTAGCTCCTACAATGAGCAGTTCTTC	CASSLLTGPAGSSYNEQFF
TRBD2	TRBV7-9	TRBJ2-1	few	TGTGCCAGCATAAGGACTAGCGGGGGGTCCTACAATGAGCAGTTCTTC	CASIRTSGGSYNEQFF
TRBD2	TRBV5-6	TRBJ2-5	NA	TGTGCCAGCAGCGAGCGGGGGACGGGGGAGACCCAGTACTTC	CASSERGTGETQYF
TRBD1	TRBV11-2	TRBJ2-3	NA	TGTGCCAGCAGCTTAGCCCCCCTCGGACAGGGGTTGAGAGATACGCAGTATTTT	CASSLAPLGQGLRDTQYF
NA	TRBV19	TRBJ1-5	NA	TGTGCCAGTAGTAGAGGGACGGACAGAAAGAATCAGCCCCAGCATTTT	CASSRGTDRKNQPQHF
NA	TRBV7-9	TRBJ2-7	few	TGTGCCAGCAGCCTCCTCCGGGACCACTTGCGCTACGAGCAGTACTTC	CASSLLRDHLRYEQYF
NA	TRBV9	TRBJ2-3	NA	TGTGCCAGCAGCCTCAGTGGTGGCACAGATACGCAGTATTTT	CASSLSGGTDTQYF
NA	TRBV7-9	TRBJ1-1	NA	TGTGCCGGACTCCCAGATTCGAACACTGAAGCTTTCTTT	CAGLPDSNTEAFF
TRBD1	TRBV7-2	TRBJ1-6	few	TGTGCCAGCAGCTTAGGCCCAGGGGGCTTTCACTTT	CASSLGPGGFHF
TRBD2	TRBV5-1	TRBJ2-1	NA	TGCGCCAGCAGCTTGGTAGCGGGGGGTTTCTCCTACAATGAGCAGTTCTTC	CASSLVAGGFSYNEQFF
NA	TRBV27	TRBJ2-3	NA	TGTGCCAGCAGTTCCAACACAGATACGCAGTATTTT	CASSSNTDTQYF
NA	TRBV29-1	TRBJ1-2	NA	TGCAGCGTATCGGACGGTTATGGCTACACCTTC	CSVSDGYGYTF
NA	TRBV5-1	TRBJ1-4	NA	TGCGCCAGCAGCTTGGACCAGGGGCACGAAAAACTGTTTTTT	CASSLDQGHEKLFF